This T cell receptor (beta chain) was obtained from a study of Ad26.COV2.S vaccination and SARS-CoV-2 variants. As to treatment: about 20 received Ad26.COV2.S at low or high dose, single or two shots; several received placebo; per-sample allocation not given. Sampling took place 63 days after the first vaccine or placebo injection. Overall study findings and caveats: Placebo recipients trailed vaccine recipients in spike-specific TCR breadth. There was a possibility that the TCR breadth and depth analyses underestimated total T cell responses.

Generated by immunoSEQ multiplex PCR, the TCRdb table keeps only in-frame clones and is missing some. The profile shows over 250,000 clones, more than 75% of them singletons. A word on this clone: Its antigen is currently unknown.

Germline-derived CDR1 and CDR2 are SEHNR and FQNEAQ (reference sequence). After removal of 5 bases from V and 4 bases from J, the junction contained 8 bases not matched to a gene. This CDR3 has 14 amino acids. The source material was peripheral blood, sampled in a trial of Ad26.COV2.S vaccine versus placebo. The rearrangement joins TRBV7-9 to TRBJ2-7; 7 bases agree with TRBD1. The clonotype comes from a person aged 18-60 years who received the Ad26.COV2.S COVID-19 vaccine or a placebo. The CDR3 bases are TGTGCCAGCAGCCCCCCGGGACAGTTTTACGAGCAGTACTTC. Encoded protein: CASSPPGQFYEQYF.